These 24 T cell receptor beta chains share one sample of origin, sequenced in a study of cytomegalovirus exposure and HLA in healthy donors. Vbeta (60) and Jbeta (13) primers were used in the PCR. Libraries were prepared by immunoSEQ multiplex PCR; TCRdb keeps only in-frame clonotypes and omits some of them. The sample has fewer than 250,000 clones, 87% seen once. The sequencing sample was made of PBMCs. These receptor sequences come from a boy younger than 10 in good health and CMV-seronegative.

The chain carries TRBV6-5 and TRBJ2-2, with 10 bases that match TRBD2. This CDR3 region has 15 residues. V was pared by 6 bases and J by 0 bases, with 1 base of the junction left unmatched. Germline V lookup: CDR1 MNHEY, CDR2 SVGAGI. CDR3 bases: TGTGCCAGCAGCGGACTAGCGGCGAACACCGGGGAGCTGTTTTTT. Protein sequence: CASSGLAANTGELFF.

The chain combines TRBV28 with TRBJ2-1; TRBD2 matches 16 bases. Germline CDR1 is MDHEN and CDR2 is SYDVKM. The CDR3 has 17 amino acids. With V trimmed by 5 bases and J by 8 bases, 9 bases remained unmatched. The CDR3 region is CASSPGTSGRVGDEQFF. CDR3 nucleotide sequence: TGTGCCAGCAGTCCCGGGACTAGCGGGAGGGTTGGCGATGAGCAGTTCTTC.

V is TRBV19 and J is TRBJ1-2; a possible D gene is TRBD1 (5 bases). The CDR3 spans 14 residues. V lost 6 bases to trimming and J lost 3 bases, with 14 bases between them. Germline CDR1 is LNHDA and CDR2 is SQIVND (reference sequence). The CDR3 sequence is CASRTTELHYGYTF. As DNA, the CDR3 is TGTGCCAGTAGGACGACAGAACTACACTATGGCTACACCTTC.

This chain uses TRBV2 with TRBJ1-1; D may be TRBD1 (5 bases). The CDR3 sequence is 14 residues long. CDR1 is SNHLY, CDR2 FYNNEI, per germline. V lost 4 bases, J lost 8 bases, and 17 bases lay in between. This chain's CDR3 is CASSGNRGFAEAFF. CDR3 DNA sequence: TGTGCCAGCAGTGGGAATAGGGGCTTTGCGGAAGCTTTCTTT.

The V and J genes are TRBV9 and TRBJ1-1; possibly TRBD1 for D (6 bases). The CDR3 contains 14 residues. Per germline, CDR1 SGDLS and CDR2 YYNGEE. Trimming cost V 0 bases and J 1 base, with 7 bases left between them. The CDR3 DNA is TGTGCCAGCAGCGTAGTACAGGGGAACACTGAAGCTTTCTTT. This codes for CASSVVQGNTEAFF.

The rearrangement links TRBV4-1 to TRBJ2-1, with unresolved D. The V end was cut by 6 bases, the J end by 0 bases, with 12 bases between. Germline values: CDR1 MGHRA, CDR2 YSYEKL. The CDR3 is made up of 15 amino acids. CDR3 loop: CASRQTRSSYNEQFF. The CDR3 DNA is TGCGCCAGCAGGCAGACTCGCTCCTCCTACAATGAGCAGTTCTTC.

The V gene is TRBV21-1, the J gene TRBJ2-2; the table's D gene call, TRBD1, was not cross checked with the DNA. TRBV21-1 corresponds to a pseudogene. The CDR3 runs 16 residues. CDR3 in amino acids: CASSKGRTGNTGELFF. CDR3 nucleotide sequence: TGTGCCAGCAGCAAAGGGCGGACAGGGAACACCGGGGAGCTGTTTTTT.

The CDR3 sequence is CASSLQGMGAFF. CDR3 coding DNA: TGTGCCAGCAGCTTACAGGGTATGGGAGCTTTCTTT. The gene calls are TRBV7-9 and TRBJ1-1; D possibly corresponds to TRBD1 (5 bases). The CDR3 runs 12 residues. CDR1 and CDR2 from the germline V gene are SEHNR and FQNEAQ (reference sequence). Trimming took off 2 bases at V and 10 bases at J, with 11 bases between the two ends. Drawing the rest from reference TRBV7-9 and TRBJ1-1, the complete variable domain is DTGVSQNPRHKITKRGQNVTFRCDPISEHNRLYWYRQTLGQGPEFLTYFQNEAQLEKSRLLSDRFSAERPKGSFSTLEIQRTEQGDSAMYLCASSLQGMGAFFGQGTRLTVV.

This clone was recorded only once. The gene calls are TRBV29-1 and TRBJ2-1; a possible D gene is TRBD2 (6 bases). The CDR3 is 14 amino acids. V shed 7 bases and J shed 4 bases, with 17 bases lying between them. In germline, CDR1 is SQVTM, CDR2 ANQGSEA. This chain's CDR3 is CSGDAGPDYNEQFF. The CDR3 DNA follows: TGCAGCGGAGATGCGGGACCCGATTACAATGAGCAGTTCTTC.

The chain recombines TRBV2 with TRBJ1-1; TRBD1 aligns across 9 bases. V trimming: 7 bases; J trimming: 6 bases; junction bases outside the gene matches: 15. CDR1 SNHLY and CDR2 FYNNEI come from the germline V gene. There are 16 residues in the CDR3. This CDR3 reads CASTSTGGAGLAEAFF. For the CDR3, the DNA is TGTGCCAGCACCAGCACAGGGGGCGCCGGGTTAGCTGAAGCTTTCTTT.

Written as DNA, the CDR3 is TGTGCCAGTAGTTATACAGGGGGAGATGGCTACACCTTC. Its translation is CASSYTGGDGYTF. The chain couples TRBV19 to TRBJ1-2; TRBD1 agrees at 8 bases. The J segment lost 6 bases and the V segment lost 5 bases, leaving 5 bases of the junction unmatched. There are 13 residues in the CDR3. Germline V gene lookup returns CDR1 LNHDA and CDR2 SQIVND (reference sequence).

Notes on this clone: An end of the junction differs from the germline gene, which may be a read error. The rearrangement joins TRBV18 to TRBJ2-3, with 7 bases identical to TRBD1. The length of the CDR3 is 12 residues. The germline V gene encodes CDR1 KGHSH and CDR2 LQKENI. The CDR3 DNA is TGTGCCAGCTCACCAACCGGGACAGTGAGGGATTTT. Translation: CASSPTGTVRDF.

This chain joins TRBV7-3 and TRBJ2-7; 7 bases align to TRBD2. This CDR3 is built from 20 residues. V lost 2 bases and J lost 3; bases outside the gene matches: 22. Germline CDR1 and CDR2: SGHTA and FQGTGA. The CDR3 DNA reads TGTGCCAGCAGCTTATGGGGCGGGGGACTTCACCCCGGTAGGGACTACGAGCAGTACTTC. Its protein product is CASSLWGGGLHPGRDYEQYF.

The rearrangement links TRBV20-1 to TRBJ2-3; D is unresolved. V gave up 5 bases and J gave up 4 bases, with 7 bases separating them. The CDR3 contains 11 residues. In germline, CDR1 is DFQATT, CDR2 SNEGSKA (reference sequence). The CDR3 region is CSAHLADTQYF. The CDR3 nucleotides are TGCAGTGCTCATTTAGCAGATACGCAGTATTTT.

In the case of this clone: Other DNA sequences from this sample encode an identical CDR3 as well. The rearrangement joins TRBV7-9 to TRBJ2-3, with a tentative D call TRBD2 (6 bases). Germline V lookup: CDR1 SEHNR, CDR2 FQNEAQ (reference sequence). This CDR3 is built from 14 residues. Trimming shortened V by 0 bases and J by 3 bases, and 7 bases separated the two germline ends. The CDR3 sequence is CASSLAGGTDTQYF. As DNA, the CDR3 is TGTGCCAGCAGCTTAGCGGGGGGAACAGATACGCAGTATTTT.

The chain has TRBV6-5 and TRBJ1-5; D unresolved. The CDR3 spans 15 residues. V lost 7 bases and J lost 0, with 13 bases in between. Germline V gene lookup returns CDR1 MNHEY and CDR2 SVGAGI. CDR3 protein: CASKTRGYSNQPQHF. CDR3 nucleotides: TGTGCCAGCAAAACTCGAGGGTATAGCAATCAGCCCCAGCATTTT.

This rearrangement joins TRBV5-4 to TRBJ1-2, with TRBD1 matching over 9 bases. The CDR3 is 14 amino acids. Per the germline V gene, CDR1 is SGHNT and CDR2 is YYREEE (reference sequence). The ends lost 5 bases at V and 4 bases at J; junction bases unmatched: 6. CDR3 sequence: CASRVTGGLYGYTF. As DNA, the CDR3 is TGTGCCAGCAGGGTCACAGGGGGCCTCTATGGCTACACCTTC.

This clone was detected once. J is TRBJ2-7 and V is TRBV5-4; 10 bases are shared with TRBD2. J was trimmed by 4 bases and V by 4 bases; bases with no gene match: 8. Germline V gives CDR1 SGHNT, CDR2 YYREEE (reference sequence). The CDR3 loop spans 15 amino acids. The CDR3 reads CASSRSAGGGYEQYF. In DNA form, the CDR3 reads TGTGCCAGCAGCAGATCAGCGGGGGGGGGATACGAGCAGTACTTC.

This rearrangement joins TRBV7-6 to TRBJ2-5; perhaps TRBD1 as D (6 bases). Germline V gives CDR1 SGHVS, CDR2 FNYEAQ. Trimming took off 5 bases at V and 7 bases at J, with 14 bases between the two ends. This CDR3 has 13 residues. CDR3 sequence (DNA): TGTGCCAGCAGCCCCCCACAGGGCGTGACCCAGTACTTC. Protein sequence: CASSPPQGVTQYF.

V usage is TRBV5-1 and J usage is TRBJ1-1, with 9 nucleotides matching TRBD1. The CDR3 is made up of 14 amino acids. Looked up from germline, CDR1 is SGHRS and CDR2 is YFSETQ. The junction had 6 bases not matched to a gene; V was cut back by 3 bases and J by 6 bases. CDR3 region: CASSSRDRDPEAFF. CDR3 in DNA: TGCGCCAGCAGCTCCCGGGACAGGGACCCTGAAGCTTTCTTT.

V gene TRBV28 combines with J gene TRBJ2-7; 9 bases match TRBD1. The trim removed 5 bases at V and 9 bases at J, leaving 14 bases unmatched. Per germline, CDR1 MDHEN and CDR2 SYDVKM. The CDR3 sequence is 15 residues long. The CDR3 DNA follows: TGTGCCAGCAGTGCCATACCGGGACAGGGAGCCGGGCAGTACTTC. As protein: CASSAIPGQGAGQYF.

J is TRBJ2-5 and V is TRBV4-1; 10 nucleotides align to TRBD2. This CDR3 spans 12 amino acids. Germline loops: CDR1 MGHRA, CDR2 YSYEKL. V lost 9 bases, J lost 4 bases, and 2 bases stayed unmatched. CDR3 loop: CASSGRRETQYF. In DNA, the CDR3 is TGCGCCAGTAGCGGGAGGAGAGAGACCCAGTACTTC.

V usage is TRBV6-1 and J usage is TRBJ2-7; 9 bases map to TRBD2. Germline V gives CDR1 MNHNS, CDR2 SASEGT. Trimming took 4 bases from V and 1 from J; bases not matched to a gene: 2. The CDR3 sequence is 14 residues long. DNA for the CDR3: TGTGCCAGCAGTGGGCTAGCGGGGTCCTACGAGCAGTACTTC. It specifies CASSGLAGSYEQYF.

This chain links TRBV9 with TRBJ2-1; 9 nucleotides agree with TRBD2. The germline V gene encodes CDR1 SGDLS and CDR2 YYNGEE. V shed 4 bases, J shed 4 bases, and the junction held 9 bases outside the gene matches. This CDR3 contains 16 residues. The CDR3 region is CASSPLTSGAYNEQFF. CDR3 bases: TGTGCCAGCAGCCCCCTGACTAGCGGAGCTTACAATGAGCAGTTCTTC.